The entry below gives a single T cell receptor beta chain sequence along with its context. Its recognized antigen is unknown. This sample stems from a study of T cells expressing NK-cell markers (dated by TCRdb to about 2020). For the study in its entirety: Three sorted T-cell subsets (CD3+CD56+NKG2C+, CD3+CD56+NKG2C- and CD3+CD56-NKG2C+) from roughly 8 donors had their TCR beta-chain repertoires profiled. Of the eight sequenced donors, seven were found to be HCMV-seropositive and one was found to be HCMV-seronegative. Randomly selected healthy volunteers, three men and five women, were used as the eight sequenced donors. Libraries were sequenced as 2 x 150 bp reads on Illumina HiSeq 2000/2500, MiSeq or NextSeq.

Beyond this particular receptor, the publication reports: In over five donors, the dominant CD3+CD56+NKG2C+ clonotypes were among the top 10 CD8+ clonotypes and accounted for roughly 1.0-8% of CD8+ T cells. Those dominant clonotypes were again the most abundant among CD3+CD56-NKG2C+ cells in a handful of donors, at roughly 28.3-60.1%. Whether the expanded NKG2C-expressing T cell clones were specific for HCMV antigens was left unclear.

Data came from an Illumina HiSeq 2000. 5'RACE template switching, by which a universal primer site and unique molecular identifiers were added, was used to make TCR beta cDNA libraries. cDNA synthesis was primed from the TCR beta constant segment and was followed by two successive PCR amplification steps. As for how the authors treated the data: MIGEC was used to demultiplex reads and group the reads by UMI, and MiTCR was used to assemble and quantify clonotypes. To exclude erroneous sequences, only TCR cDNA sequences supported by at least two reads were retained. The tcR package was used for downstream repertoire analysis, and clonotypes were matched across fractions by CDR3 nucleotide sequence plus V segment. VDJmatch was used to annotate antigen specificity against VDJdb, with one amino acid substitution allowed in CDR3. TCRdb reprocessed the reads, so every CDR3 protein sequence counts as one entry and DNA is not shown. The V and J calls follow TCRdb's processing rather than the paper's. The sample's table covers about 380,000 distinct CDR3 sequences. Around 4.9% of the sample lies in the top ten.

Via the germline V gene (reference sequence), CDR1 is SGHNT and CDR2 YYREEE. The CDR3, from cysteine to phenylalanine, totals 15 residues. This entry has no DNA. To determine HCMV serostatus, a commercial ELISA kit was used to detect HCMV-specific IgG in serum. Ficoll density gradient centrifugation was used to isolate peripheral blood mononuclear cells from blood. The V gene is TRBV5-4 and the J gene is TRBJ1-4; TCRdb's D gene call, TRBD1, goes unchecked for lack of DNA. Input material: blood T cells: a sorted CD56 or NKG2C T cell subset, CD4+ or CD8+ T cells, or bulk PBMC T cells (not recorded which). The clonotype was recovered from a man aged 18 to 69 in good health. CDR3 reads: CASSQKGGAGEKLFF. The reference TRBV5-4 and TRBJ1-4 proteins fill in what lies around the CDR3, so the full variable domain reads ETGVTQSPTHLIKTRGQQVTLRCSSQSGHNTVSWYQQALGQGPQFIFQYYREEENGRGNFPPRFSGLQFPNYSSELNVNALELDDSALYLCASSQKGGAGEKLFFGSGTQLSVL.